Listed here are 9 T cell receptor beta chains from one sample, sequenced in a study of Graves' ophthalmopathy and Graves' hyperthyroidism. The sequenced template was RNA, covering the TCR beta CDR3 region. RT-PCR in the first round used HTBI primers; a second-round multiplex PCR followed. TCRdb re-called the multiplex PCR reads through MiXCR, storing one row per CDR3 protein. The sample lists a few hundred thousand distinct CDR3 sequences, roughly 15% occurring once. Source material: peripheral blood. Receptor source: an adult woman with stable Graves' hyperthyroidism.

This clonotype was counted between two and nine times. The genes are TRBV2 and TRBJ2-3, with 7 bases matching TRBD2. The germline CDR1 and CDR2 sequences are SNHLY and FYNNEI. This CDR3 is built from 12 residues. V gave up 6 bases and J gave up 15 bases; unmatched junction bases: 12. CDR3 DNA: TGTGCCAGCAGCCCCCTCCGGGACTACCCTTATTTT. It encodes CASSPLRDYPYF.

This rearrangement joins TRBV6-5 to TRBJ2-5, with TRBD1 matching over 7 bases. Germline V gives CDR1 MNHEY, CDR2 SVGAGI. V gave up 4 bases and J gave up 5 bases; unmatched junction bases: 7. The CDR3 has 14 amino acids. The CDR3 here is CASSWERGRETQYF. CDR3 DNA sequence: TGTGCCAGCAGTTGGGAAAGGGGGCGTGAGACCCAGTACTTC.

With regard to this clonotype: A clone one base away is much larger, so this may be a read error. This sequence joins TRBV4-1 and TRBJ1-3; D is possibly TRBD1 (5 bases). From germline, CDR1 is MGHRA and CDR2 YSYEKL. This CDR3 is 16 amino acids long. The CDR3 sequence: CASSQVHRSSGNTTYF. The CDR3 DNA reads as TGCGCCAGCAGCCAAGTTCACAGGAGCTCTGGAAACACCACATATTTT.

This chain joins TRBV28 and TRBJ1-6; 7 nucleotides agree with TRBD1. Trimming at V came to 5 bases and at J to 8 bases, leaving 9 bases not matched to a gene. Germline lookup yields CDR1 MDHEN and CDR2 SYDVKM. The CDR3 runs to 15 residues. The CDR3 sequence is CASSAGGREDSPLHF. The CDR3 region has the DNA TGTGCCAGCAGTGCAGGGGGGCGAGAAGATTCACCCCTCCACTTT.

In its sample, this clonotype was seen many times. The chain combines TRBV27 with TRBJ2-5; 8 bases fit TRBD1. The V gene's germline CDR1 is MNHEY and CDR2 SMNVEV (reference sequence). The trim removed 2 bases at V and 5 bases at J, leaving 4 bases unmatched. CDR3 length: 14 amino acids. Written as DNA, the CDR3 is TGTGCCAGCAGTTTACAGGGGGCGCAGGAGACCCAGTACTTC. This codes for CASSLQGAQETQYF.

This clonotype was detected many times. The chain has TRBV15 and TRBJ1-1; D is unclear. V was clipped by 0 bases and J by 5 bases, with 10 bases between them. This CDR3 has 14 residues. From germline, CDR1 is LNHNV and CDR2 YYDKDF (reference sequence). CDR3 nucleotides: TGTGCCACCAGCAGAGATCTGGGGTGGACTGAAGCTTTCTTT. Its protein product is CATSRDLGWTEAFF.

This clonotype was detected many times. The chain recombines TRBV15 with TRBJ2-2; 7 positions agree with TRBD2. Germline V gene sequence: CDR1 LNHNV, CDR2 YYDKDF (reference sequence). This CDR3 comprises 14 residues. Losses at the gene ends were 7 bases for V and 3 bases for J; bases not matched to a gene: 5. The CDR3 spells CATNAGRDTGELFF. CDR3 bases: TGTGCCACCAACGCAGGGAGGGACACCGGGGAGCTGTTTTTT.

This clonotype has at least ten counts. The V and J genes are TRBV7-2 and TRBJ2-4; D is perhaps TRBD1 (7 bases). Germline CDR1 is SGHTA and CDR2 is FQGNSA. The CDR3 has 14 amino acids. V was cut by 5 bases and J by 8 bases, with 16 bases left in between. The CDR3 loop reads CASSIDREVDIQYF. The CDR3 DNA follows: TGTGCCAGCAGCATTGACAGGGAGGTGGACATTCAGTACTTC.

In its sample, this clonotype was seen many times. This chain links TRBV28 with TRBJ2-7; 9 bases fit TRBD1. The CDR3 runs to 14 residues. Per germline, CDR1 MDHEN and CDR2 SYDVKM. Losses at the gene ends were 6 bases for V and 6 bases for J; bases not matched to a gene: 9. The DNA of the CDR3 is TGTGCCAGCAGAAAACAGGGGGCCCCGGGCGAGCAGTACTTC. Protein sequence: CASRKQGAPGEQYF.